The clone carrying this T cell receptor (beta chain) came up once. These data originate in a study of control samples from healthy donors and cancer patients. CDR1 and CDR2 (germline): LGHDT, YNNKEL (reference sequence). V lost 3 bases, J lost 4 bases, and 12 bases lay in between. The CDR3 is 15 residues long. Repertoires were generated with immunoSEQ multiplex PCR, while TCRdb's copy carries only in-frame clones and drops some. The profile shows about 180,000 clones, around nine tenths of them singletons. This chain links TRBV3-1 (or the pseudogene TRBV3-2) with TRBJ1-4; D not resolved. This clonotype was sampled from a man aged 25-40 years in good health. Sequenced: blood. The CDR3 sequence: CASSQSGWVNEKLFF. CDR3 DNA sequence: TGTGCCAGCAGCCAGTCGGGGTGGGTTAATGAAAAACTGTTTTTT.